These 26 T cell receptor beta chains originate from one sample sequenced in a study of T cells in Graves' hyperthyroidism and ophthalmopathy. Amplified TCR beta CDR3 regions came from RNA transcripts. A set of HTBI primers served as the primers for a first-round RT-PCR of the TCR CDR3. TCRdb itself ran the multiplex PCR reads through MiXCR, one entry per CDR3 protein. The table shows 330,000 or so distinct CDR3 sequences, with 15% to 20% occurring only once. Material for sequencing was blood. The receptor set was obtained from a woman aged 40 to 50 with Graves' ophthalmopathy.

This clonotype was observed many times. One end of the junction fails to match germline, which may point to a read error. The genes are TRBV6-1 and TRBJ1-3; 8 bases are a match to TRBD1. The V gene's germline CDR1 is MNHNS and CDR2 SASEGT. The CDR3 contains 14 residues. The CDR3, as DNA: TGCGCCAGCAGCCAGGGGGCTGGTGGAAACACCATATATTTT. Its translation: CASSQGAGGNTIYF.

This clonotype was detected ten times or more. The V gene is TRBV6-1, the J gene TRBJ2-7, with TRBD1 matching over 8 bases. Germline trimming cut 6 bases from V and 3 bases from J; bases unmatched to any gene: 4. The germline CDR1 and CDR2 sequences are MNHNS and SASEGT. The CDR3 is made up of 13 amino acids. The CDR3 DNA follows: TGTGCCAGCAGGGACAGGGCGAACTACGAGCAGTACTTC. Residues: CASRDRANYEQYF.

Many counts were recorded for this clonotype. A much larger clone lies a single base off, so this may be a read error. The CDR3 is CASSPGQQNTEAFF. In DNA form, the CDR3 reads TGTGCCAGCAGCCCGGGACAGCAGAACACTGAAGCTTTCTTT. The chain combines TRBV12-3 or TRBV12-4 with TRBJ1-1, with 7 bases lining up with TRBD1. The CDR3 runs 14 residues. The junction had 5 bases not matched to a gene; V was cut back by 6 bases and J by 1 base.

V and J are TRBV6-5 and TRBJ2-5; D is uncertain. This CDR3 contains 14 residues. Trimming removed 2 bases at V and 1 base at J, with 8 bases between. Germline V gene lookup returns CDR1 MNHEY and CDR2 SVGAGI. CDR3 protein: CASSYEDGQETQYF. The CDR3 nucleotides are TGTGCCAGCAGTTACGAAGACGGCCAAGAGACCCAGTACTTC.

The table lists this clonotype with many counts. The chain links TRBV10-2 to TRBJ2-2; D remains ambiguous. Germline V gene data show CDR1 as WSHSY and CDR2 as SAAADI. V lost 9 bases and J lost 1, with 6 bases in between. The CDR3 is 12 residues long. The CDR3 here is CASIKNTGELFF. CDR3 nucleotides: TGCGCCAGTATCAAGAACACCGGGGAGCTGTTTTTT.

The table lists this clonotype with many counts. The CDR3 DNA follows: TGTGCCAGCAGCGTAGGGTCGGGTCCCGGCACCGGGGAGCTGTTTTTT. Protein product: CASSVGSGPGTGELFF. This sequence joins TRBV9 and TRBJ2-2; D is uncertain. With 0 bases removed from V and 4 bases from J, the gap between germline ends came to 13 bases. This CDR3 has 16 amino acids. Germline-derived CDR1 and CDR2 are SGDLS and YYNGEE. Full variable domain (outside the CDR3, taken from reference TRBV9 and TRBJ2-2): DSGVTQTPKHLITATGQRVTLRCSPRSGDLSVYWYQQSLDQGLQFLIQYYNGEERAKGNILERFSAQQFPDLHSELNLSSLELGDSALYFCASSVGSGPGTGELFFGEGSRLTVL.

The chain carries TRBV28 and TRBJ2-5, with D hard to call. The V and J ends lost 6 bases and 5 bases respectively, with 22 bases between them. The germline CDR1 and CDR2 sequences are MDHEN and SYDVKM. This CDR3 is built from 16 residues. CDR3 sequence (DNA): TGTGCCAGCAGAGGAAGACTCGGAAGCCACCGGGAGACCCAGTACTTC. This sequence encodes CASRGRLGSHRETQYF.

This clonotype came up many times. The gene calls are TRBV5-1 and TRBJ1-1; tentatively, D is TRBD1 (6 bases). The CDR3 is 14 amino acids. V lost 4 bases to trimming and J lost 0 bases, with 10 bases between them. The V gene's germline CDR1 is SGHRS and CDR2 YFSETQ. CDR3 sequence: CASSGGLMNTEAFF. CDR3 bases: TGCGCCAGCAGCGGGGGGCTGATGAACACTGAAGCTTTCTTT.

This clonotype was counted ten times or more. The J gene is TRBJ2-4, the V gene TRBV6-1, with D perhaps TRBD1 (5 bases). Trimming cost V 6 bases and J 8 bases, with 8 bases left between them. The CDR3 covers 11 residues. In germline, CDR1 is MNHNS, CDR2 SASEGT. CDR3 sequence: CASRVGDIQYF. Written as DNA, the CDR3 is TGTGCCAGCAGAGTAGGGGACATTCAGTACTTC.

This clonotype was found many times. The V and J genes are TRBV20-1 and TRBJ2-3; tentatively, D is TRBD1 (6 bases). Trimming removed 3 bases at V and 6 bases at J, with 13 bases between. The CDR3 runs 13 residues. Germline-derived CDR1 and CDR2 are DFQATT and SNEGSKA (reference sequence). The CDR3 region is CSASPQGRDTQYF. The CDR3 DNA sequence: TGCAGTGCTAGCCCCCAGGGGCGCGATACGCAGTATTTT.

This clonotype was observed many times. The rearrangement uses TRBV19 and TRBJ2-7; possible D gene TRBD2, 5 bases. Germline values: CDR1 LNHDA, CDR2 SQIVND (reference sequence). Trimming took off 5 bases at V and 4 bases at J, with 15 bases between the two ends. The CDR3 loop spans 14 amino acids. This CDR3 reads CASSLNSRGYEQYF. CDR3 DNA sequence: TGTGCCAGTAGTCTGAACTCGCGAGGGTACGAGCAGTACTTC.

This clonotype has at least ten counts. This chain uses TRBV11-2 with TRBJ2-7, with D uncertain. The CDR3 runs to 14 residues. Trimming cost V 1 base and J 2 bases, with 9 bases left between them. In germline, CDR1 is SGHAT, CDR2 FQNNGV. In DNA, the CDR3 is TGTGCCAGCAGCTTAGCGTTGGACCCCTACGAGCAGTACTTC. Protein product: CASSLALDPYEQYF.

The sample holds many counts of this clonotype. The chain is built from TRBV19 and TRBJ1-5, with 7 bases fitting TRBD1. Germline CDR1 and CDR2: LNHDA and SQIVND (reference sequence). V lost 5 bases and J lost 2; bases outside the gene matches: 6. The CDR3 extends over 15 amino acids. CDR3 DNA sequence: TGTGCCAGTAGTTCCAGACAGGGTCGCAATCAGCCCCAGCATTTT. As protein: CASSSRQGRNQPQHF. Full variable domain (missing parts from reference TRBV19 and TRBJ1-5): DGGITQSPKYLFRKEGQNVTLSCEQNLNHDAMYWYRQDPGQGLRLIYYSQIVNDFQKGDIAEGYSVSREKKESFPLTVTSAQKNPTAFYLCASSSRQGRNQPQHFGDGTRLSIL.

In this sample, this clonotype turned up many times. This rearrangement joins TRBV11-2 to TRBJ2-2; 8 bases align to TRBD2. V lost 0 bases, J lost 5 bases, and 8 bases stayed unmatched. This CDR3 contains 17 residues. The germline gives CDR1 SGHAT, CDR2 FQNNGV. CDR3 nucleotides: TGTGCCAGCAGCTTAGACTCGGTAGCGGGACGGACCGGGGAGCTGTTTTTT. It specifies CASSLDSVAGRTGELFF.

The CDR3 reads CASSTYSGGTGETQYF. The CDR3 DNA follows: TGTGCCAGTAGTACCTACTCCGGCGGGACTGGGGAGACCCAGTACTTC. V is TRBV19 and J is TRBJ2-5; D may be TRBD2 (6 bases). Germline values: CDR1 LNHDA, CDR2 SQIVND (reference sequence). This CDR3 is built from 16 residues. Trimming pared 4 bases from V and 5 bases from J, leaving 20 bases between.

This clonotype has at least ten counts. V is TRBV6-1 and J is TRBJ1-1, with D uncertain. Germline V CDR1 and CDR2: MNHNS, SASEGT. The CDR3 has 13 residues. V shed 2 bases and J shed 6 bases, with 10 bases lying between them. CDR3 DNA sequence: TGTGCCAGCAGTGAAAGATGGGTTTCTGAAGCTTTCTTT. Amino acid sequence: CASSERWVSEAFF.

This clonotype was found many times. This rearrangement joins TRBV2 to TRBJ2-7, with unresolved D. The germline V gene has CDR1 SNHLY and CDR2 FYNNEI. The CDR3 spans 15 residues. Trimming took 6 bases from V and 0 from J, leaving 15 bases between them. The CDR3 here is CASSQRPEPSYEQYF. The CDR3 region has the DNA TGTGCCAGCAGCCAACGGCCCGAACCCTCCTACGAGCAGTACTTC. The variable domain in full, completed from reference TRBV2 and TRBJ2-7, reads EPEVTQTPSHQVTQMGQEVILRCVPISNHLYFYWYRQILGQKVEFLVSFYNNEISEKSEIFDDQFSVERPDGSNFTLKIRSTKLEDSAMYFCASSQRPEPSYEQYFGPGTRLTVT.

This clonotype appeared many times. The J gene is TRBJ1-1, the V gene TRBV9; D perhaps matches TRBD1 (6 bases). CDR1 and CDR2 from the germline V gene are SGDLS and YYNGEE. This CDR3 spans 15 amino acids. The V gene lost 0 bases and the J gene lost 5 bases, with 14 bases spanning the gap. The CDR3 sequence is CASSVVQGGWTEAFF. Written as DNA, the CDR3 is TGTGCCAGCAGCGTAGTACAGGGCGGTTGGACTGAAGCTTTCTTT.

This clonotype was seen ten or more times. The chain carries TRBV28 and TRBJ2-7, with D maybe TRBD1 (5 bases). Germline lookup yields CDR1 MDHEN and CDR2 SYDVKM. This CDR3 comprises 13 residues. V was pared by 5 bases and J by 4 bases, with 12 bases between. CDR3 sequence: CASSPLTAYEQYF. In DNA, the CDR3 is TGTGCCAGCAGTCCATTGACAGCGTACGAGCAGTACTTC.

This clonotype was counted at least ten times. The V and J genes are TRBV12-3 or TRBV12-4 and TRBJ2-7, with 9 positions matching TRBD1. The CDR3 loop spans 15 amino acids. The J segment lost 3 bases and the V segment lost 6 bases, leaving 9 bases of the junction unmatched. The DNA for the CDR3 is TGTGCCAGCAGCGACCCGGGACAGGGACTCTACGAGCAGTACTTC. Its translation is CASSDPGQGLYEQYF.

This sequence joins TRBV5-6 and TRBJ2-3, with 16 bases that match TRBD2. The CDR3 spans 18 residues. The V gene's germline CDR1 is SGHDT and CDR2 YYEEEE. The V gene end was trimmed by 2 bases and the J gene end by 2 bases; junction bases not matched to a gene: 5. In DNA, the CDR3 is TGTGCCAGCAGCTTATTGGGACTAGCGGGAGGGAACACAGATACGCAGTATTTT. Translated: CASSLLGLAGGNTDTQYF.

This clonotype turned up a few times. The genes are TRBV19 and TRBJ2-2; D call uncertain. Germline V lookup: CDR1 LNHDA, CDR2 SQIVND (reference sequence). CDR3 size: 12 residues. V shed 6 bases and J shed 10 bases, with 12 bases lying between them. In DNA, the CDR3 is TGTGCCAGTAGCCCTCGTGGGATGGAGCTGTTTTTT. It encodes CASSPRGMELFF.

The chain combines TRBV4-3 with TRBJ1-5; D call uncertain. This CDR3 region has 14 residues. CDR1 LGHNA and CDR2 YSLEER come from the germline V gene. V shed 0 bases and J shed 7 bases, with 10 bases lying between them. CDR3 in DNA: TGCGCCAGCAGCCAAGAAGTTGGGGTGCAGCCCCAGCATTTT. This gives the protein CASSQEVGVQPQHF.

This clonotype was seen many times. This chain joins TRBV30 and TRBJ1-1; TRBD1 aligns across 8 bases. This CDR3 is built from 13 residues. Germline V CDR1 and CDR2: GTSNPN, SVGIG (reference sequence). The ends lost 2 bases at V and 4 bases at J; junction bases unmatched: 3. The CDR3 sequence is CAWSPTGVTEAFF. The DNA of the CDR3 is TGTGCCTGGAGTCCGACAGGGGTCACTGAAGCTTTCTTT. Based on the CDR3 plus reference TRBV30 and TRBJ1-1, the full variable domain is SQTIHQWPATLVQPVGSPLSLECTVEGTSNPNLYWYRQAAGRGLQLLFYSVGIGQISSEVPQNLSASRPQDRQFILSSKKLLLSDSGFYLCAWSPTGVTEAFFGQGTRLTVV.

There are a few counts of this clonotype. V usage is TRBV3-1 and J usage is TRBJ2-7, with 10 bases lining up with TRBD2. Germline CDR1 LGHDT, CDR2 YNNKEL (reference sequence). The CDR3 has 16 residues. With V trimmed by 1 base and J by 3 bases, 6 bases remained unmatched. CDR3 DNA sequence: TGTGCCAGCAGCCAAGGATTAGCGGGGGGATACTACGAGCAGTACTTC. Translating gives CASSQGLAGGYYEQYF.

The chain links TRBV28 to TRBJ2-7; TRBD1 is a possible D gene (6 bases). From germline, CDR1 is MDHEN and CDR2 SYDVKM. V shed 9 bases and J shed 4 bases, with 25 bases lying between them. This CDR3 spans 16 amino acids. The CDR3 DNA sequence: TGTGCCAGTAGTAACACGCCCGGGACATCTCAGTACGAGCAGTACTTC. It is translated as CASSNTPGTSQYEQYF.